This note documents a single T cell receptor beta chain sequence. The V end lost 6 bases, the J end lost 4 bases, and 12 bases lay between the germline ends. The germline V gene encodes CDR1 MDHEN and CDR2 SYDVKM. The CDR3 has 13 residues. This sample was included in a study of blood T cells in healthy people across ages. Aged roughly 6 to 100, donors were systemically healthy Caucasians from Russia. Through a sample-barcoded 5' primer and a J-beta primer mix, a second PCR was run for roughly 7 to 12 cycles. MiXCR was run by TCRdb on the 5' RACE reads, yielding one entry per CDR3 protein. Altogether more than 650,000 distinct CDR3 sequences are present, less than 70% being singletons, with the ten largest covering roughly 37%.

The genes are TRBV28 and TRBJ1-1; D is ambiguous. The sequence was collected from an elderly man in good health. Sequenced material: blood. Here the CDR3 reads CASRSQWGTEAFF. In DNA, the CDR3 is TGTGCCAGCAGGTCACAGTGGGGCACTGAAGCTTTCTTT.